Below are 9 T cell receptor beta chains sequenced from a single sample in a study of cytomegalovirus exposure and HLA in healthy donors. Use of 60 Vbeta and 13 Jbeta primers characterized the PCR. Libraries were prepared by immunoSEQ multiplex PCR; TCRdb keeps only in-frame clonotypes and omits some of them. In the table there are around 130,000 clones, 73% of which are singletons. Sequencing was performed on PBMCs. Source of these receptors: a woman between 35 and 50 years old in good health and CMV-seropositive.

The V gene is TRBV28, the J gene TRBJ2-7; TRBD1 agrees at 9 bases. V was clipped by 7 bases and J by 6 bases; unmatched bases: 10. This CDR3 is 14 amino acids long. CDR1 MDHEN and CDR2 SYDVKM come from the germline V gene. The CDR3 nucleotides are TGTGCCAGCACCCCGGGACAGGGTTCTAGCGAGCAGTACTTC. This encodes CASTPGQGSSEQYF.

Only a few counts were recorded for this clone. The rearrangement joins TRBV6-1 to TRBJ1-4; D may be TRBD1 (5 bases). CDR1 MNHNS and CDR2 SASEGT come from the germline V gene. V lost 6 bases, J lost 15 bases, and 17 bases lay in between. This CDR3 is 12 amino acids long. This chain's CDR3 is CASSGPGTVLFF. The CDR3 region has the DNA TGTGCCAGCAGCGGCCCCGGGACTGTTTTGTTTTTT.

For this clone: Other DNA sequences in this sample translate to the same CDR3. The CDR3 coding sequence is TGTGCCAGTAGTATGGGTCGACAGGGCGACACTGAAGCTTTCTTT. This sequence encodes CASSMGRQGDTEAFF. The V call is TRBV19, the J call TRBJ1-1; 7 nucleotides agree with TRBD1. The length of the CDR3 is 15 residues. The V segment lost 3 bases and the J segment 3 bases; nucleotides outside the gene matches: 7. Germline loops: CDR1 LNHDA, CDR2 SQIVND (reference sequence).

In its sample, this clone was seen a few times. V usage is TRBV29-1 and J usage is TRBJ1-4; D is undetermined. Germline values: CDR1 SQVTM, CDR2 ANQGSEA. Trimming took 7 bases from V and 7 from J, leaving 13 bases between them. The CDR3 extends over 12 amino acids. The CDR3 DNA reads TGCAGCGGGTCGTCAGGTTCTGAAAAACTGTTTTTT. It encodes CSGSSGSEKLFF.

The chain is built from TRBV6-5 and TRBJ2-7, with TRBD1 matching 7 bases. CDR1 MNHEY and CDR2 SVGAGI come from the germline V gene. The CDR3 is 13 residues long. After removal of 5 bases from V and 3 bases from J, the junction contained 4 bases not matched to a gene. CDR3 nucleotide sequence: TGTGCCAGCAGTAGACAGGGCAACTACGAGCAGTACTTC. Protein: CASSRQGNYEQYF.

The chain employs TRBV6-1 and TRBJ2-3; 9 nucleotides align to TRBD2. V was clipped by 8 bases and J by 4 bases; unmatched bases: 10. The CDR3 is 15 amino acids. The V gene's germline CDR1 is MNHNS and CDR2 SASEGT. CDR3 protein: CASSRAGGSADTQYF. DNA for the CDR3: TGTGCCAGCTCTCGGGCGGGGGGGAGCGCAGATACGCAGTATTTT.

The chain combines TRBV18 with TRBJ2-7, with 9 bases fitting TRBD1. CDR1 and CDR2 from the germline V gene are KGHSH and LQKENI. The CDR3 sequence is 16 residues long. The J segment lost 2 bases and the V segment lost 2 bases, leaving 7 bases of the junction unmatched. In DNA, the CDR3 is TGTGCCAGCTCACCATCTGACAGGGGGGGTACCTACGAGCAGTACTTC. Translating gives CASSPSDRGGTYEQYF.

The J gene is TRBJ1-1, the V gene TRBV28; D unresolved. V gave up 2 bases and J gave up 2 bases, with 15 bases separating them. CDR1 is MDHEN and CDR2 is SYDVKM in the germline V gene. CDR3 length equals 16 residues. The CDR3 nucleotides read TGTGCCAGCAGTTTACCGGCGCAGCGTTATAACACTGAAGCTTTCTTT. Amino acid sequence: CASSLPAQRYNTEAFF.

This chain's CDR3 is CASSPPLTGPETQYF. CDR3 sequence (DNA): TGTGCCAGCTCACCCCCACTGACAGGCCCAGAGACCCAGTACTTC. V is TRBV18 and J is TRBJ2-5; D is perhaps TRBD1 (6 bases). Germline V CDR1 and CDR2: KGHSH, LQKENI. Trimming removed 3 bases from V and 4 bases from J, with 15 bases in between. The CDR3 is 15 residues long. The full variable domain, completed using reference TRBV18 and TRBJ2-5, is NAGVMQNPRHLVRRRGQEARLRCSPMKGHSHVYWYRQLPEEGLKFMVYLQKENIIDESGMPKERFSAEFPKEGPSILRIQQVVRGDSAAYFCASSPPLTGPETQYFGPGTRLLVL.